The following is a T cell receptor (beta chain) sequence with its context. Its antigen is not known. An end of the junction does not agree with germline; a read error may underlie this. The data belong to a study of blood T cells in healthy people across ages. Findings and caveats of the study: Samples with more naive T cells showed higher observed beta diversity. The study lacked donor CMV status, which possibly confounded expanded clonotype changes.

Per-sample yields of isolated PBMCs were at least 6.5 million. The second PCR ran about 6 to 11 cycles with a sample-barcoded 5' primer and J-beta primers. TCRdb analysed the 5' RACE reads with MiXCR anew, one entry per CDR3 protein. This table has approximately 830,000 distinct CDR3 sequences, around 68% appearing once. Looked up from germline, CDR1 is MDHEN and CDR2 is SYDVKM. This CDR3 contains 13 residues. This TCR came from a man under 40 in good health. The chain employs TRBV28 and TRBJ2-1, with D tentatively TRBD2 (5 bases). Input material: blood. The CDR3 spells CASSLGRYNGQFF. DNA of the CDR3: TGTGCCAGCAGTTTGGGGAGATACAATGGGCAGTTCTTC. Combining the CDR3 with reference TRBV28 and TRBJ2-1 gives the whole variable domain DVKVTQSSRYLVKRTGEKVFLECVQDMDHENMFWYRQDPGLGLRLIYFSYDVKMKEKGDIPEGYSVSREKKERFSLILESASTNQTSMYLCASSLGRYNGQFFGPGTRLTVL.